This T cell receptor (beta chain) is from a study of OX40 agonist ivuxolimab in advanced cancers. CDR1 is LNHDA and CDR2 is SQIVND in the germline V gene (reference sequence). V was cut by 2 bases and J by 4 bases, with 11 bases left in between. This CDR3 has 14 residues. Here immunoSEQ multiplex PCR was the method, and the copy in TCRdb shows in-frame clones only, minus some. The sample lists about 32,000 clones, about nine tenths occurring once. The origin of this receptor is an adult with an advanced solid tumor such as melanoma, head and neck, liver or kidney cancer. The chain couples TRBV19 to TRBJ1-2; D gene unclear. This sample comprised CD4+ or CD8+ T cells sorted from blood, obtained in a trial of the OX40 agonist ivuxolimab. CDR3 region: CASSISITPYGYTF. In nucleotides, the CDR3 is TGTGCCAGTAGTATATCCATAACCCCCTATGGCTACACCTTC.